The next 2 T cell receptor beta chains were all read from a single sample in a study of T-cell memory formation after mild COVID-19. TCRdb reanalysed the 5' RACE reads using MiXCR and keeps one entry per CDR3 protein. The data contain more than 450,000 distinct CDR3 sequences, about a sixth of them singletons. Material for sequencing was PBMCs or a T cell subset sorted from them (not recorded which). The source is an adult woman who had mild COVID-19 (a few samples of this study predate the infection). Cell type and time point are not known.

This clonotype was observed a few times. The chain employs TRBV12-3 or TRBV12-4 and TRBJ2-1, with TRBD2 matching over 10 bases. This CDR3 is built from 15 residues. Trimming cost V 6 bases and J 6 bases; bases outside gene matches: 8. CDR3 protein: CASRSPSGSLNEQFF. The CDR3 DNA is TGTGCCAGCAGGTCCCCTAGCGGGAGCCTCAATGAGCAGTTCTTC.

This clonotype was counted between two and nine times. The chain uses TRBV5-1 and TRBJ1-1, with D possibly matching TRBD1 (6 bases). V lost 0 bases, J lost 6 bases, and 15 bases lay in between. The CDR3 runs to 15 residues. Germline values: CDR1 SGHRS, CDR2 YFSETQ. CDR3 sequence reads: CASSLVARGEPEAFF. In DNA, the CDR3 is TGCGCCAGCAGCTTGGTGGCCAGGGGAGAACCTGAAGCTTTCTTT.